The next 30 T cell receptor beta chains were all read from a single sample in a study of T cell responses to AZD1222 COVID-19 vaccine. Generated by immunoSEQ multiplex PCR, the TCRdb table keeps only in-frame clones and is missing some. The sample lists about 110,000 clones, roughly 87% occurring once. The sample consisted of peripheral blood, taken on day 0 of MenACWY control vaccination. The source is an adult in good health.

The rearrangement joins TRBV6-5 to TRBJ1-2, with unresolved D. The CDR3 consists of 12 residues. V was clipped by 4 bases and J by 8 bases, with 11 bases between them. Germline V gene lookup returns CDR1 MNHEY and CDR2 SVGAGI. The CDR3 region is CASSSGRRGYTF. In nucleotides, the CDR3 is TGTGCCAGCAGTTCTGGCCGGCGGGGCTACACCTTC.

This chain uses TRBV3-1 (or the pseudogene TRBV3-2) with TRBJ1-5; D not certain. Germline V gives CDR1 LGHDT, CDR2 YNNKEL (reference sequence). The CDR3 totals 15 residues. Trimming pared 0 bases from V and 2 bases from J, leaving 8 bases between. The DNA for the CDR3 is TGTGCCAGCAGCCAAGATTGGGGAGGCAATCAGCCCCAGCATTTT. This codes for CASSQDWGGNQPQHF.

This clone has only a few counts. The CDR3 reads CASSLGGNEQYF. As DNA, the CDR3 is TGTGCCAGCAGCCTAGGGGGTAACGAGCAGTACTTC. This chain joins TRBV9 and TRBJ2-7; D is perhaps TRBD1 (6 bases). The germline V gene encodes CDR1 SGDLS and CDR2 YYNGEE. V was pared by 4 bases and J by 5 bases, with 10 bases between. The CDR3 extends over 12 amino acids.

The chain couples TRBV18 to TRBJ2-2; 8 bases line up with TRBD1. The CDR3 consists of 15 residues. Per germline, CDR1 KGHSH and CDR2 LQKENI. Trimming cost V 5 bases and J 2 bases; bases outside gene matches: 4. The CDR3 spells CASSIDRGNTGELFF. In DNA form, the CDR3 reads TGTGCCAGCTCAATAGACAGGGGAAACACCGGGGAGCTGTTTTTT.

The rearrangement uses TRBV28 and TRBJ1-1, with D hard to call. The germline V gene encodes CDR1 MDHEN and CDR2 SYDVKM. The CDR3 has 14 residues. V was cut by 5 bases and J by 4 bases, with 14 bases left in between. The CDR3 spells CASSLGPGVTEAFF. CDR3 in DNA: TGTGCCAGCAGTCTCGGTCCTGGGGTCACTGAAGCTTTCTTT.

The gene calls are TRBV10-3 and TRBJ1-3, with 9 bases aligning to TRBD1. The J segment lost 4 bases and the V segment lost 8 bases, leaving 9 bases of the junction unmatched. Germline V lookup: CDR1 ENHRY, CDR2 SYGVKD. This CDR3 has 15 residues. The CDR3 region is CAIGNRGLSGNTIYF. The CDR3 nucleotides read TGTGCCATCGGCAACAGGGGGCTAAGCGGAAACACCATATATTTT.

The genes are TRBV9 and TRBJ2-2; unclear D gene. Germline loops: CDR1 SGDLS, CDR2 YYNGEE. V gave up 3 bases and J gave up 5 bases, with 2 bases separating them. The CDR3 totals 11 residues. The CDR3 DNA reads as TGTGCCAGCAGCGAGACCGGGGAGCTGTTTTTT. Protein product: CASSETGELFF. Together with reference TRBV9 and TRBJ2-2, the CDR3 gives the full variable domain: DSGVTQTPKHLITATGQRVTLRCSPRSGDLSVYWYQQSLDQGLQFLIQYYNGEERAKGNILERFSAQQFPDLHSELNLSSLELGDSALYFCASSETGELFFGEGSRLTVL.

This sequence joins TRBV28 and TRBJ1-1, with D tentatively TRBD1 (5 bases). The germline V gene encodes CDR1 MDHEN and CDR2 SYDVKM. With 6 bases removed from V and 0 bases from J, the gap between germline ends came to 11 bases. The CDR3 contains 14 residues. The CDR3 is CASSPRAMNTEAFF. DNA of the CDR3: TGTGCCAGCAGCCCCAGGGCGATGAACACTGAAGCTTTCTTT.

The chain couples TRBV7-3 to TRBJ1-5; maybe TRBD1 (5 bases). The CDR3 consists of 15 residues. Germline values: CDR1 SGHTA, CDR2 FQGTGA. Trimming removed 7 bases at V and 2 bases at J, with 15 bases between. CDR3 nucleotides: TGTGCCAGCAACTCACGGGGGGGTCGCAATCAGCCCCAGCATTTT. It specifies CASNSRGGRNQPQHF.

This sequence joins TRBV6-5 and TRBJ1-4; TRBD1 is a possible D gene (5 bases). V was clipped by 0 bases and J by 7 bases, with 9 bases between them. CDR1 and CDR2 (germline): MNHEY, SVGAGI. The CDR3 length is 14 residues. CDR3 sequence reads: CASSYSGGGEKLFF. DNA for the CDR3: TGTGCCAGCAGTTACTCGGGGGGTGGTGAAAAACTGTTTTTT.

The rearrangement uses TRBV5-5 and TRBJ1-3, with D maybe TRBD1 (5 bases). V lost 2 bases to trimming and J lost 2 bases, with 11 bases between them. Per the germline V gene, CDR1 is SGHKS and CDR2 is YYEKEE (reference sequence). This CDR3 has 15 amino acids. The CDR3: CASSFYGTPGNTIYF. In DNA, the CDR3 is TGTGCCAGCAGCTTCTACGGGACGCCTGGAAACACCATATATTTT.

This chain joins TRBV11-2 and TRBJ1-6, with a possible D match to TRBD1 (6 bases). The V gene lost 2 bases and the J gene lost 3 bases, with 14 bases spanning the gap. Per germline, CDR1 SGHAT and CDR2 FQNNGV. CDR3 length: 17 amino acids. In DNA form, the CDR3 reads TGTGCCAGCAGCTTACTGGGGGCAAGGGGCTATAATTCACCCCTCCACTTT. It is translated as CASSLLGARGYNSPLHF.

This chain connects TRBV28 to TRBJ1-2, with D maybe TRBD1 (6 bases). Germline values: CDR1 MDHEN, CDR2 SYDVKM. V gave up 7 bases and J gave up 6 bases, with 15 bases separating them. This CDR3 spans 13 amino acids. The DNA for the CDR3 is TGTGCCAGCACCACCGACAGGACTCATGGCTACACCTTC. It specifies CASTTDRTHGYTF.

The rearrangement links TRBV27 to TRBJ2-1, with D perhaps being TRBD1 or TRBD2 (5 bases each). The V end lost 3 bases, the J end lost 1 base, and 13 bases lay between the germline ends. Germline loops: CDR1 MNHEY, CDR2 SMNVEV (reference sequence). CDR3 length equals 16 residues. CDR3 coding DNA: TGTGCCAGCAGTTTTGGGACGGGTAGATCCTACAATGAGCAGTTCTTC. Encoded protein: CASSFGTGRSYNEQFF.

The genes are TRBV18 and TRBJ1-5; D unclear. In germline, CDR1 is KGHSH, CDR2 LQKENI. Trimming removed 5 bases from V and 2 bases from J, with 10 bases in between. The CDR3 consists of 14 residues. The CDR3 here is CASSTNGGNQPQHF. The CDR3 DNA follows: TGTGCCAGCTCAACGAACGGGGGCAATCAGCCCCAGCATTTT.

This rearrangement joins TRBV27 to TRBJ2-7, with D tentatively TRBD2 (6 bases). The CDR3 is made up of 16 amino acids. V was pared by 6 bases and J by 2 bases, with 20 bases between. Germline assignment: CDR1 MNHEY and CDR2 SMNVEV (reference sequence). CDR3 region: CASRRGGTEPTYEQYF. CDR3 coding DNA: TGTGCCAGCAGGCGCGGCGGGACGGAACCTACCTACGAGCAGTACTTC.

This chain links TRBV4-1 with TRBJ2-1; 10 bases are shared with TRBD2. Germline CDR1 and CDR2: MGHRA and YSYEKL. This CDR3 is 19 amino acids long. Losses at the gene ends were 4 bases for V and 5 bases for J; bases not matched to a gene: 17. DNA for the CDR3: TGCGCCAGCAGCCTGTACCCTCCTTTAGCGGGGGGCCTTAACAATGAGCAGTTCTTC. Encoded protein: CASSLYPPLAGGLNNEQFF.

The chain links TRBV5-6 to TRBJ2-7; D not resolved. Between the trimmed V and J ends, which lost 0 bases and 7 bases, there was a span of 8 bases. This CDR3 has 12 amino acids. Germline V gene lookup returns CDR1 SGHDT and CDR2 YYEEEE. In DNA form, the CDR3 reads TGTGCCAGCAGCTTGGGATGGGGTGAGCAGTACTTC. Protein product: CASSLGWGEQYF.

The V and J genes are TRBV13 and TRBJ1-4, with TRBD1 as a possible D gene (6 bases). V was cut by 4 bases and J by 7 bases, with 16 bases left in between. Germline V gene lookup returns CDR1 PRHDT and CDR2 FYEKMQ (reference sequence). The CDR3 runs to 15 residues. The CDR3 coding sequence is TGTGCCAGCAGCTCCAAGTCAGGGGAGAGTGAAAAACTGTTTTTT. It is translated as CASSSKSGESEKLFF.

The chain carries TRBV30 and TRBJ2-7; 9 nucleotides align to TRBD1. The CDR3 sequence is 11 residues long. The V gene end was trimmed by 8 bases and the J gene end by 3 bases; junction bases not matched to a gene: 2. Germline V CDR1 and CDR2: GTSNPN, SVGIG (reference sequence). The CDR3 sequence is CATGQGYEQYF. CDR3 nucleotide sequence: TGTGCCACGGGACAGGGCTACGAGCAGTACTTC.

This clone was seen just once. The chain recombines TRBV19 with TRBJ1-1, with 7 bases matching TRBD1. Germline V gives CDR1 LNHDA, CDR2 SQIVND (reference sequence). The CDR3 covers 15 residues. V lost 4 bases to trimming and J lost 5 bases; unmatched junction nucleotides: 10. The CDR3 sequence is CASSTKQGIGTEAFF. The CDR3 DNA is TGTGCCAGTAGTACGAAACAGGGGATCGGGACTGAAGCTTTCTTT.

The V gene is TRBV6-2 or TRBV6-3, the J gene TRBJ1-2; 8 bases fit TRBD1. Germline V CDR1 and CDR2: MNHEY, SVGEGT. After removal of 6 bases from V and 9 bases from J, the junction contained 12 bases not matched to a gene. This CDR3 comprises 14 residues. The CDR3 reads CASSIQGARKRYTF. As DNA, the CDR3 is TGTGCCAGCAGCATCCAGGGGGCGAGGAAACGCTACACCTTC.

The rearrangement uses TRBV25-1 and TRBJ1-1; possible D gene TRBD1, 5 bases. The CDR3 contains 18 residues. Germline assignment: CDR1 MGHDK and CDR2 SYGVNS. Trimming pared 5 bases from V and 1 base from J, leaving 23 bases between. In DNA form, the CDR3 reads TGTGCCAGCAGTTCCCTCGGGATAGGGGTTTATGGGAACACTGAAGCTTTCTTT. It codes for CASSSLGIGVYGNTEAFF.

The chain links TRBV6-1 to TRBJ1-1; no clear D. From germline, CDR1 is MNHNS and CDR2 SASEGT. CDR3 length: 15 residues. The ends were cut back, 2 bases at V and 0 bases at J, with 10 bases in the middle. The CDR3 DNA follows: TGTGCCAGCAGTGAACTACGAGGAATGAACACTGAAGCTTTCTTT. It encodes CASSELRGMNTEAFF.

The chain has TRBV15 and TRBJ1-2; tentative D call: TRBD1 (6 bases). The CDR3 runs to 16 residues. Trimming left V 0 bases short and J 5 bases short, with 16 bases between. The germline V gene encodes CDR1 LNHNV and CDR2 YYDKDF (reference sequence). The CDR3 spells CATSRDLGGESYGYTF. CDR3 DNA sequence: TGTGCCACCAGCAGAGATCTAGGGGGGGAAAGTTATGGCTACACCTTC.

This chain uses TRBV13 with TRBJ1-3; weak D call: TRBD1 (6 bases). Trimming pared 5 bases from V and 0 bases from J, leaving 14 bases between. The V gene's germline CDR1 is PRHDT and CDR2 FYEKMQ (reference sequence). The CDR3 runs 16 residues. The CDR3 loop is CASSATGIHSGNTIYF. In DNA form, the CDR3 reads TGTGCCAGCAGCGCCACAGGGATACACTCTGGAAACACCATATATTTT.

J is TRBJ2-2 and V is TRBV10-1, with 9 bases lining up with TRBD1. V was clipped by 3 bases and J by 5 bases; unmatched bases: 7. CDR3 length: 16 amino acids. The V gene's germline CDR1 is WNHNN and CDR2 SYGVQD (reference sequence). In nucleotides, the CDR3 is TGCGCCAGCAGTGACCCGGGACAGGGAGGAACCGGGGAGCTGTTTTTT. Its translation: CASSDPGQGGTGELFF.

The chain carries TRBV15 and TRBJ2-3, with D perhaps TRBD2 (7 bases). The CDR3 spans 15 residues. V was trimmed by 5 bases and J by 3 bases, leaving 15 bases between them. Germline values: CDR1 LNHNV, CDR2 YYDKDF (reference sequence). The CDR3: CATSVRGGGTDTQYF. CDR3 nucleotides: TGTGCCACCAGCGTTAGGGGGGGCGGGACAGATACGCAGTATTTT. Looking up the rest from reference TRBV15 and TRBJ2-3 gives the full variable domain: DAMVIQNPRYQVTQFGKPVTLSCSQTLNHNVMYWYQQKSSQAPKLLFHYYDKDFNNEADTPDNFQSRRPNTSFCFLDIRSPGLGDTAMYLCATSVRGGGTDTQYFGPGTRLTVL.

This chain links TRBV6-5 with TRBJ2-7; 8 nucleotides line up with TRBD2. Germline assignment: CDR1 MNHEY and CDR2 SVGAGI. The CDR3 runs 15 residues. V was clipped by 7 bases and J by 4 bases; unmatched bases: 12. CDR3 bases: TGTGCCAGCAAACTCTACCGGGGGGGCGGATACGAGCAGTACTTC. Protein product: CASKLYRGGGYEQYF.

The chain couples TRBV19 to TRBJ2-1; 7 positions agree with TRBD2. V lost 3 bases and J lost 7; bases outside the gene matches: 6. This CDR3 has 14 residues. Germline CDR1 LNHDA, CDR2 SQIVND (reference sequence). DNA for the CDR3: TGTGCCAGTAGTATGGTCAGGGAGGGTAATGAGCAGTTCTTC. Amino acid sequence: CASSMVREGNEQFF.